This entry lists 27 T cell receptor beta chains sequenced from one sample in a study of cytomegalovirus exposure and HLA in healthy donors (dated by TCRdb to between 2016 and 2019). Libraries were made using the immunoSEQ multiplex PCR assay. A mixture of 60 forward primers for TCR Vbeta segments and 13 reverse primers for TCR Jbeta segments was used in the multiplex PCR. The source is immuneACCESS, and TCRdb retained only in-frame sequences with V and J called. Part of the clones is not carried over; for the studies checked, unresolved V genes explain less than half of this, and the remainder is unexplained. Within this sample are some 98,000 clones, with approximately 82% of them counted one time only. Under 4.5% of the sample is held by the ten biggest clonotypes. Material for sequencing was PBMCs. Receptors originate from a female donor in good health and CMV-seropositive.

The rearrangement uses TRBV11-2 and TRBJ2-6, with TRBD1 identical over 7 bases. Trimming removed 5 bases from V and 4 bases from J; junction bases left unmatched: 8. This CDR3 is built from 16 residues. Germline V gene lookup returns CDR1 SGHAT and CDR2 FQNNGV. Written as DNA, the CDR3 is TGTGCCAGCAGCGGCTTCAGGGGGAGCGGGGCCAACGTCCTGACTTTC. Its translation is CASSGFRGSGANVLTF.

The J gene is TRBJ1-4, the V gene TRBV6-5; D possibly corresponds to TRBD1 (6 bases). The CDR3 has 15 residues. In germline, CDR1 is MNHEY, CDR2 SVGAGI. The germline V and J ends were trimmed by 5 bases and 0 bases, with 10 bases remaining between them. The CDR3 sequence: CASSQGSPTNEKLFF. DNA of the CDR3: TGTGCCAGCAGTCAGGGGTCTCCAACTAATGAAAAACTGTTTTTT.

The J gene is TRBJ1-2, the V gene TRBV28, with 9 nucleotides matching TRBD1. The CDR3 spans 15 residues. Germline V lookup: CDR1 MDHEN, CDR2 SYDVKM. The V and J ends lost 6 bases and 4 bases, in that order; junction bases with no gene match: 9. CDR3 coding DNA: TGTGCCAGCAGACGACAGGGGGAGAGTGTCTATGGCTACACCTTC. This gives the protein CASRRQGESVYGYTF.

V is TRBV7-2 and J is TRBJ1-1; no reliable D call. The length of the CDR3 is 17 residues. Deletions cut 5 bases from V and 0 bases from J, with 19 bases between. Germline CDR1 and CDR2: SGHTA and FQGNSA. CDR3 sequence: CASSADEAGDMNTEAFF. Written as DNA, the CDR3 is TGTGCCAGCAGCGCAGATGAAGCCGGGGATATGAACACTGAAGCTTTCTTT. The complete variable domain, with remaining parts taken from reference TRBV7-2 and TRBJ1-1, reads GAGVSQSPSNKVTEKGKDVELRCDPISGHTALYWYRQSLGQGLEFLIYFQGNSAPDKSGLPSDRFSAERTGGSVSTLTIQRTQQEDSAVYLCASSADEAGDMNTEAFFGQGTRLTVV.

Comments on this clone: One end of the junction fails to match germline, which may point to a read error. The genes are TRBV7-9 and TRBJ1-1; D remains ambiguous. The length of the CDR3 is 12 residues. Germline V gene data show CDR1 as SEHNR and CDR2 as FQNEAQ (reference sequence). CDR3 sequence (DNA): TGTTCCAGCACCAATCCGGGCACTGAAGCTTTCTTT. This sequence encodes CSSTNPGTEAFF.

This chain uses TRBV6-5 with TRBJ1-6, with 8 bases lining up with TRBD1. CDR3 length: 16 amino acids. CDR1 is MNHEY and CDR2 is SVGAGI in the germline V gene. Trimming cost V 2 bases and J 14 bases; bases outside gene matches: 14. The CDR3 region is CASSYAGTGWLGALHF. The CDR3 nucleotides are TGTGCCAGCAGTTACGCAGGGACAGGTTGGCTCGGGGCCCTCCACTTT.

The chain uses TRBV19 and TRBJ1-5; TRBD1 might be the D (6 bases). Trimming took off 8 bases at V and 5 bases at J, with 16 bases between the two ends. Germline V gene lookup returns CDR1 LNHDA and CDR2 SQIVND (reference sequence). This CDR3 contains 14 residues. The CDR3 sequence is CASLQGSTDQPQHF. For the CDR3, the DNA is TGTGCCAGTCTACAGGGATCGACGGATCAGCCCCAGCATTTT.

This clone was seen a handful of times. The chain recombines TRBV4-1 with TRBJ1-3, with 7 positions matching TRBD1. Germline assignment: CDR1 MGHRA and CDR2 YSYEKL. The V and J ends lost 5 bases and 2 bases, in that order; junction bases with no gene match: 3. CDR3 size: 14 residues. In DNA, the CDR3 is TGCGCCAGCAGCGACCAGGGGGCTGGAAACACCATATATTTT. Encoded protein: CASSDQGAGNTIYF.

This chain joins TRBV4-1 and TRBJ1-1; a weak D match, TRBD1 (5 bases). The V and J ends lost 1 base and 1 base respectively, with 13 bases between them. Per the germline V gene, CDR1 is MGHRA and CDR2 is YSYEKL. The CDR3 runs to 16 residues. CDR3 residues: CASSQGGHARNTEAFF. The CDR3 bases are TGCGCCAGCAGCCAAGGCGGACATGCCCGGAACACTGAAGCTTTCTTT.

V usage is TRBV6-4 and J usage is TRBJ1-6; D is ambiguous. V was shortened by 0 bases and J by 8 bases, with 8 bases between the two germline ends. The CDR3 has 14 amino acids. Germline V gene data show CDR1 as MRHNA and CDR2 as SNTAGT. The CDR3 region has the DNA TGTGCCAGCAGTGACTCGGCCTTTGATTCACCCCTCCACTTT. The encoded protein is CASSDSAFDSPLHF.

V and J are TRBV6-1 and TRBJ1-4, with a weak D call TRBD1 (6 bases). The CDR3 contains 18 residues. The V end was cut by 4 bases, the J end by 2 bases, with 20 bases between. Germline loops: CDR1 MNHNS, CDR2 SASEGT. CDR3 amino acids: CASSARGGGLSTNEKLFF. In nucleotides, the CDR3 is TGTGCCAGCAGTGCCAGAGGCGGGGGGCTGTCTACTAATGAAAAACTGTTTTTT.

This chain links TRBV30 with TRBJ1-1, with D possibly being TRBD1 (5 bases). The germline V gene encodes CDR1 GTSNPN and CDR2 SVGIG (reference sequence). The V end lost 3 bases, the J end lost 3 bases, and 11 bases lay between the germline ends. CDR3 size: 13 residues. CDR3 in amino acids: CAWRTGGYTEAFF. As DNA, the CDR3 is TGTGCCTGGAGGACTGGGGGGTACACTGAAGCTTTCTTT.

The V call is TRBV5-6, the J call TRBJ1-2; D ambiguous. V lost 1 base, J lost 8 bases, and 9 bases lay in between. The CDR3 spans 12 residues. CDR1 SGHDT and CDR2 YYEEEE come from the germline V gene. CDR3 amino acids: CASSLSREGYTF. CDR3 bases: TGTGCCAGCAGCTTGAGTAGGGAGGGCTACACCTTC.

The V and J genes are TRBV7-9 and TRBJ2-3; 7 bases fit TRBD2. The length of the CDR3 is 14 residues. Germline V gene sequence: CDR1 SEHNR, CDR2 FQNEAQ (reference sequence). J gave up 3 bases and V 5 bases, and 5 bases lay outside the gene matches. CDR3: CASSAWRGTDTQYF. In DNA, the CDR3 is TGTGCCAGCAGCGCCTGGCGGGGGACAGATACGCAGTATTTT.

The rearrangement joins TRBV28 to TRBJ2-1, with 12 bases fitting TRBD2. CDR1 is MDHEN, CDR2 SYDVKM, per germline. Trimming took 5 bases from V and 10 from J; bases not matched to a gene: 12. The length of the CDR3 is 16 residues. DNA for the CDR3: TGTGCCAGCAGTCCGTCCGGGACTAGCGGGCGAACAGAGCAGTTCTTC. Translated, it gives CASSPSGTSGRTEQFF. The whole variable domain, filled in from reference TRBV28 and TRBJ2-1, reads DVKVTQSSRYLVKRTGEKVFLECVQDMDHENMFWYRQDPGLGLRLIYFSYDVKMKEKGDIPEGYSVSREKKERFSLILESASTNQTSMYLCASSPSGTSGRTEQFFGPGTRLTVL.

This sequence joins TRBV6-1 and TRBJ2-7; TRBD2 matches 8 bases. The CDR3 covers 15 residues. The V gene end was trimmed by 6 bases and the J gene end by 3 bases; junction bases not matched to a gene: 10. Germline values: CDR1 MNHNS, CDR2 SASEGT. CDR3 coding DNA: TGTGCCAGCAGATCTTCGGCGGGGGGAATCTACGAGCAGTACTTC. Protein sequence: CASRSSAGGIYEQYF.

The CDR3, as DNA: TGCGCCAGCAGCCAGGTCGACGGGAGGGCCTTCGGGGAGCTGTTTTTT. Its translation: CASSQVDGRAFGELFF. V and J are TRBV4-1 and TRBJ2-2; TRBD2 aligns across 8 bases. This CDR3 spans 16 amino acids. Germline V CDR1 and CDR2: MGHRA, YSYEKL. J was trimmed by 7 bases and V by 3 bases; bases with no gene match: 10.

Concerning this clone itself: Germline and junction disagree at one end, which may indicate a read error. The chain employs TRBV5-1 and TRBJ2-1; 8 positions match TRBD2. The CDR3 has 16 amino acids. The germline V gene encodes CDR1 SGHRS and CDR2 YFSETQ. CDR3 coding DNA: TGCGCCAGCAGATTGGGGGGCGGACTAGCATCGGATGAGCAGTTCTTC. It yields the protein CASRLGGGLASDEQFF. The variable domain in full, with the rest retrieved from reference TRBV5-1 and TRBJ2-1, is KAGVTQTPRYLIKTRGQQVTLSCSPISGHRSVSWYQQTPGQGLQFLFEYFSETQRNKGNFPGRFSGRQFSNSRSEMNVSTLELGDSALYLCASRLGGGLASDEQFFGPGTRLTVL.

This sequence joins TRBV7-6 and TRBJ1-1, with D uncertain. Trimming cost V 0 bases and J 11 bases, with 13 bases left between them. From germline, CDR1 is SGHVS and CDR2 FNYEAQ. The CDR3 spans 13 residues. Here the CDR3 DNA reads TGTGCCAGCAGCTTAGCGGCTGGCCGTCCGGCTTTCTTT. Its translation: CASSLAAGRPAFF.

CDR3 nucleotide sequence: TGTGCCACCAGCAGGGACAGGGGGCTCACCGGGGAGCTGTTTTTT. It translates to CATSRDRGLTGELFF. The chain combines TRBV15 with TRBJ2-2; 11 bases agree with TRBD1. The V gene end was trimmed by 3 bases and the J gene end by 4 bases; junction bases not matched to a gene: 1. The germline CDR1 and CDR2 sequences are LNHNV and YYDKDF (reference sequence). There are 15 residues in the CDR3.

Here the CDR3 reads CASSLGRGYGYTF. The CDR3 coding sequence is TGTGCCAGCAGTTTGGGCAGGGGCTATGGCTACACCTTC. V is TRBV28 and J is TRBJ1-2; a possible D gene is TRBD1 (6 bases). Germline V gene lookup returns CDR1 MDHEN and CDR2 SYDVKM. This CDR3 contains 13 residues. The V and J ends lost 3 bases and 4 bases respectively, with 9 bases between them.

CDR3 in DNA: TGCGCCAGCAGCCAAGGGCTAGCGGGCACAGATACGCAGTATTTT. Translated, it gives CASSQGLAGTDTQYF. V is TRBV4-1 and J is TRBJ2-3, with 7 nucleotides matching TRBD2. The ends lost 1 base at V and 1 base at J; junction bases unmatched: 2. The CDR3 contains 15 residues. Germline CDR1 and CDR2: MGHRA and YSYEKL.

The J gene is TRBJ2-2, the V gene TRBV30; unclear D gene. Looked up from germline, CDR1 is GTSNPN and CDR2 is SVGIG (reference sequence). The CDR3 runs 15 residues. The germline V and J ends were trimmed by 2 bases and 1 base, with 11 bases remaining between them. Here the CDR3 DNA reads TGTGCCTGGAGTAAGTTTGGCAAGAACACCGGGGAGCTGTTTTTT. Translation gives CAWSKFGKNTGELFF.

This clone was picked up a small number of times. V usage is TRBV18 and J usage is TRBJ2-1; 9 bases are a match to TRBD2. Germline trimming cut 2 bases from V and 8 bases from J; bases unmatched to any gene: 4. The CDR3 consists of 14 residues. Germline values: CDR1 KGHSH, CDR2 LQKENI. DNA for the CDR3: TGTGCCAGCTCACCAGGCGGGGGGGCCCATGAGCAGTTCTTC. Translated, it gives CASSPGGGAHEQFF.

The CDR3 bases are TGTGCCAGCAGTGAAGGGGGAGGTAATGAAAAACTGTTTTTT. As protein: CASSEGGGNEKLFF. The rearrangement uses TRBV6-1 and TRBJ1-4; D gene uncertain. The ends were cut back, 1 base at V and 4 bases at J, with 7 bases in the middle. The germline gives CDR1 MNHNS, CDR2 SASEGT. CDR3 length: 14 amino acids.

CDR3 sequence: CASSQGLAGRAYEQYF. CDR3 DNA: TGTGCCAGCAGCCAAGGACTAGCGGGGAGGGCCTACGAGCAGTACTTC. The chain uses TRBV7-9 and TRBJ2-5; 12 bases line up with TRBD2. The last part of the DNA fits TRBJ2-7 better; the J call may be wrong. Germline V gene data show CDR1 as SEHNR and CDR2 as FQNEAQ (reference sequence). The CDR3 loop spans 16 amino acids.

The chain combines TRBV30 with TRBJ1-5; no clear D. This CDR3 is built from 16 residues. Germline V gene data show CDR1 as GTSNPN and CDR2 as SVGIG (reference sequence). The V gene lost 1 base and the J gene lost 1 base, with 14 bases spanning the gap. In DNA form, the CDR3 reads TGTGCCTGGAGTGGCCCTACTCTGCTAAGCAATCAGCCCCAGCATTTT. It is translated as CAWSGPTLLSNQPQHF. Looking up the rest from reference TRBV30 and TRBJ1-5 gives the full variable domain: SQTIHQWPATLVQPVGSPLSLECTVEGTSNPNLYWYRQAAGRGLQLLFYSVGIGQISSEVPQNLSASRPQDRQFILSSKKLLLSDSGFYLCAWSGPTLLSNQPQHFGDGTRLSIL.